Below are 19 T cell receptor beta chains sequenced from a single sample in a study of blood T cells in healthy people across ages. A second about 7 to 11 cycle PCR used barcoded and J-beta primers. MiXCR was run by TCRdb on the 5' RACE reads, yielding one entry per CDR3 protein. Counted here are 650,000 to 950,000 distinct CDR3 sequences, under 55% occurring once; the ten biggest clones make up approximately 20%. Sequencing input: blood. These receptors all come from a man aged 60 to 75 in good health.

This clonotype showed up many times. The rearrangement joins TRBV4-1 to TRBJ2-7; 9 bases align to TRBD2. Per germline, CDR1 MGHRA and CDR2 YSYEKL. The CDR3 has 16 amino acids. The V segment lost 2 bases and the J segment 0 bases; nucleotides outside the gene matches: 5. The CDR3 region is CASSQPLAGLSYEQYF. In nucleotides, the CDR3 is TGCGCCAGCAGCCAACCTCTAGCGGGGCTCTCCTACGAGCAGTACTTC.

Regarding this clonotype: One base away lies a much larger clone, so this may be a sequencing read error. V usage is TRBV20-1 and J usage is TRBJ2-1, with TRBD2 as a possible D gene (6 bases). The CDR3 is 15 amino acids. Trimming took off 6 bases at V and 0 bases at J, with 15 bases between the two ends. Germline CDR1 and CDR2: DFQATT and SNEGSKA (reference sequence). The CDR3 bases are TGCAGTGCGCCTCGGGACTTTACCTCCTACAATGAGCAGTTCTTC. It encodes CSAPRDFTSYNEQFF.

This clonotype came up a few times. V usage is TRBV28 and J usage is TRBJ1-6; D not resolved. The V gene's germline CDR1 is MDHEN and CDR2 SYDVKM. This CDR3 comprises 14 residues. Deletions cut 4 bases from V and 9 bases from J, with 13 bases between. The CDR3: CASSYKYGISPLHF. The CDR3 DNA reads as TGTGCCAGCAGTTACAAATACGGGATTTCACCCCTCCACTTT. The full variable domain, with the rest looked up from reference TRBV28 and TRBJ1-6, is DVKVTQSSRYLVKRTGEKVFLECVQDMDHENMFWYRQDPGLGLRLIYFSYDVKMKEKGDIPEGYSVSREKKERFSLILESASTNQTSMYLCASSYKYGISPLHFGNGTRLTVT.

The chain is built from TRBV3-1 and TRBJ2-1, with D possibly called TRBD1 or TRBD2 (5 bases each). The CDR3 is 18 amino acids. Germline loops: CDR1 LGHDT, CDR2 YNNKEL (reference sequence). V dropped 1 base and J dropped 0 bases, with 16 bases sitting between them. The CDR3 DNA sequence: TGTGCCAGCAGCCAAGGGGACGTCGCGCAGAGCTCCTACAATGAGCAGTTCTTC. This gives the protein CASSQGDVAQSSYNEQFF.

This clonotype was seen a few times. The chain combines TRBV4-3 with TRBJ2-4; tentative D call: TRBD2 (5 bases). Judging by the DNA end, TRBJ2-7 fits better; the J call may be wrong. The CDR3 has 15 residues. Per the germline V gene, CDR1 is LGHNA and CDR2 is YSLEER. The CDR3 is CASSLELPTNYEQYF. In DNA, the CDR3 is TGCGCCAGCAGCCTAGAACTACCGACTAACTACGAGCAGTACTTC.

This clonotype showed up just a few times. The chain employs TRBV29-1 and TRBJ2-3; unclear D gene. Germline loops: CDR1 SQVTM, CDR2 ANQGSEA. V shed 4 bases and J shed 4 bases, with 6 bases lying between them. The CDR3 length is 11 residues. The CDR3 is CSVVESDTQYF. CDR3 coding DNA: TGCAGCGTTGTCGAGTCAGATACGCAGTATTTT.

This clonotype has just one count. J is TRBJ2-3 and V is TRBV6-6, with D tentatively TRBD1 (7 bases). Germline loops: CDR1 MNHNY, CDR2 SVGAGI (reference sequence). V gave up 6 bases and J gave up 2 bases, with 15 bases separating them. The CDR3 loop spans 15 amino acids. CDR3 in amino acids: CASREGAGATDTQYF. DNA of the CDR3: TGTGCCAGCAGGGAGGGGGCAGGGGCCACAGATACGCAGTATTTT.

A remark on this clonotype: Just one base apart from a much larger clone, this may be a read error. The V and J genes are TRBV7-6 and TRBJ2-1; 12 nucleotides agree with TRBD1. The closer fit of TRBJ2-7 to the DNA end suggests the J call may be wrong. CDR3 size: 20 residues. The germline CDR1 and CDR2 sequences are SGHVS and FNYEAQ. CDR3 protein: CASSPKPGQGAIGTYNEQYF. CDR3 sequence (DNA): TGTGCCAGCAGCCCTAAGCCGGGACAGGGGGCTATCGGCACGTACAATGAGCAGTACTTC.

This clonotype has a single count. The V call is TRBV2, the J call TRBJ1-6, with D uncertain. Germline assignment: CDR1 SNHLY and CDR2 FYNNEI. This CDR3 has 14 amino acids. V lost 4 bases and J 0 bases, leaving 4 bases between the germline ends. CDR3 sequence (DNA): TGTGCCAGCAGTGTAAGCTCCTATAATTCACCCCTCCACTTT. Its protein is CASSVSSYNSPLHF. Looking up the rest from reference TRBV2 and TRBJ1-6 gives the full variable domain: EPEVTQTPSHQVTQMGQEVILRCVPISNHLYFYWYRQILGQKVEFLVSFYNNEISEKSEIFDDQFSVERPDGSNFTLKIRSTKLEDSAMYFCASSVSSYNSPLHFGNGTRLTVT.

The rearrangement uses TRBV7-2 and TRBJ2-1; possibly TRBD2 for D (6 bases). With 7 bases removed from V and 4 bases from J, the gap between germline ends came to 14 bases. The germline V gene encodes CDR1 SGHTA and CDR2 FQGNSA. This CDR3 region has 14 residues. Written as DNA, the CDR3 is TGTGCCAGCAACCAGTGGGGGGATTACAATGAGCAGTTCTTC. Its translation: CASNQWGDYNEQFF.

This clonotype has just a few counts. The chain combines TRBV14 with TRBJ2-3; D might be TRBD2 (5 bases). Trimming cost V 4 bases and J 4 bases, with 21 bases left between them. The CDR3 is 17 amino acids. Germline CDR1 reads SGHDN; CDR2 reads FVKESK. This CDR3 reads CASSPGDFPGVPDTQYF. DNA of the CDR3: TGTGCCAGCAGCCCGGGCGACTTTCCCGGGGTCCCAGATACGCAGTATTTT.

This clonotype was found a few times. This CDR3 reads CASSLDLAGGYGANVLTF. For the CDR3, the DNA is TGTGCCAGCAGTTTAGATCTGGCAGGAGGATACGGGGCCAACGTCCTGACTTTC. This rearrangement joins TRBV12-3 or TRBV12-4 to TRBJ2-6, with a possible D match to TRBD2 (5 bases). V was shortened by 1 base and J by 4 bases, with 17 bases between the two germline ends. The CDR3 is 18 residues long.

This chain uses TRBV20-1 with TRBJ2-1; D could derive from TRBD1 or TRBD2 (5 bases each). The CDR3 has 17 amino acids. Germline lookup yields CDR1 DFQATT and CDR2 SNEGSKA (reference sequence). Trimming cost V 3 bases and J 8 bases, with 26 bases left between them. In DNA, the CDR3 is TGCAGTGCTAGCTCCCCCGGGACGTTAAAAAAGGGCCATGAGCAGTTCTTC. It is translated as CSASSPGTLKKGHEQFF.

The J gene is TRBJ2-3, the V gene TRBV15; no definite D call. CDR3 length: 15 residues. V gave up 0 bases and J gave up 3 bases, with 10 bases separating them. The V gene's germline CDR1 is LNHNV and CDR2 YYDKDF (reference sequence). CDR3 region: CATSRDGLSTDTQYF. DNA for the CDR3: TGTGCCACCAGCAGAGATGGTTTATCGACAGATACGCAGTATTTT.

The V call is TRBV4-3, the J call TRBJ2-3; unclear D gene. This CDR3 has 14 amino acids. V lost 0 bases and J lost 0, with 4 bases in between. Germline-derived CDR1 and CDR2 are LGHNA and YSLEER. The CDR3 protein is CASSQDVSTDTQYF. The CDR3 region has the DNA TGCGCCAGCAGCCAAGACGTGAGCACAGATACGCAGTATTTT.

The chain is built from TRBV12-5 and TRBJ2-7; D perhaps matches TRBD2 (5 bases). This CDR3 has 13 amino acids. From germline, CDR1 is LGHNT and CDR2 FRNRAP. V was clipped by 5 bases and J by 2 bases, with 10 bases between them. CDR3 bases: TGTGCTAGTGGTCTCAGCGGCACCTACGAGCAGTACTTC. Translating gives CASGLSGTYEQYF.

This chain uses TRBV6-5 with TRBJ1-4; the D gene is possibly TRBD1 (5 bases). The V gene's germline CDR1 is MNHEY and CDR2 SVGAGI. V lost 2 bases, J lost 8 bases, and 18 bases lay in between. CDR3 length: 16 residues. CDR3 nucleotides: TGTGCCAGCAGTTACAATTGGGACGGTGTAAGCGAAAAACTGTTTTTT. The encoded protein is CASSYNWDGVSEKLFF.

This clonotype was seen more than once but under ten times. J is TRBJ2-7 and V is TRBV29-1, with D perhaps TRBD1 or TRBD2 (5 bases each). V was pared by 7 bases and J by 0 bases, with 13 bases between. CDR3 length: 13 residues. From germline, CDR1 is SQVTM and CDR2 ANQGSEA. CDR3 loop: CSGPRDLSYEQYF. The DNA of the CDR3 is TGCAGCGGCCCCCGGGACCTCTCCTACGAGCAGTACTTC.

The chain uses TRBV27 and TRBJ2-4; 11 bases fit TRBD2. The CDR3 is made up of 15 amino acids. Trimming cost V 5 bases and J 5 bases; bases outside gene matches: 5. Germline V lookup: CDR1 MNHEY, CDR2 SMNVEV (reference sequence). CDR3 bases: TGTGCCAGCAGTGGTATAGCGGGGGGGGAAAACATTCAGTACTTC. Its translation: CASSGIAGGENIQYF.